What follows describes a single T cell receptor (beta chain). Within the sample, other DNA sequences also encode this same CDR3. Profiled with immunoSEQ multiplex PCR; TCRdb holds only in-frame clones, not every one. Here the sample spans tens of thousands of clones, approximately 85% being singletons. Trimming pared 3 bases from V and 2 bases from J, leaving 4 bases between. The CDR3 runs 12 residues. Germline CDR1 and CDR2: KGHSH and LQKENI. This entry belongs to a study of T cell responses to AZD1222 COVID-19 vaccine. The sequencing used peripheral blood, collected 28 days after the second AZD1222 dose. The chain recombines TRBV18 with TRBJ2-5; D remains unclear. The origin of this receptor is an adult who received the AZD1222 COVID-19 vaccine. CDR3 in amino acids: CASSPSQETQYF. In nucleotides, the CDR3 is TGTGCCAGCTCACCGTCTCAAGAGACCCAGTACTTC.